These 18 T cell receptor beta chains were all obtained from the same sample, sequenced in a study of shared clonotypes between healthy human individuals. Repertoires were generated with immunoSEQ multiplex PCR, while TCRdb's copy carries only in-frame clones and drops some. The table lists 1,400,000 or so clones, 98% to 99% of them singletons. The specimen sequenced was naive CD4+ T cells sorted from blood. Subset reported: CD45RA+ positively selected. The origin of the receptors is a man in his thirties or forties in good health.

This clone appeared a few times. V and J are TRBV2 and TRBJ1-4; TRBD1 matches at 9 bases. The junction had 1 base not matched to a gene; V was cut back by 6 bases and J by 5 bases. In germline, CDR1 is SNHLY, CDR2 FYNNEI. CDR3 size: 13 residues. For the CDR3, the DNA is TGTGCCAGCAGGGGACAGGGAAATGAAAAACTGTTTTTT. This translates into CASRGQGNEKLFF.

This clone was observed a single time. V is TRBV29-1 and J is TRBJ2-1, with D hard to call. V gave up 7 bases and J gave up 8 bases, with 9 bases separating them. The V gene's germline CDR1 is SQVTM and CDR2 ANQGSEA. CDR3 size: 10 residues. CDR3 loop: CSAGVYEQFF. CDR3 DNA sequence: TGCAGCGCCGGAGTATATGAGCAGTTCTTC.

This chain uses TRBV7-8 with TRBJ2-7; D might be TRBD1 or TRBD2, each matching 5 bases. This CDR3 comprises 13 residues. Trimming stripped 4 bases from V and 3 bases from J, with 10 bases between. The V gene's germline CDR1 is SGHVS and CDR2 FQNEAQ. Here the CDR3 DNA reads TGTGCCAGCAGCTGGGGACGGCACTACGAGCAGTACTTC. Its translation: CASSWGRHYEQYF.

The V and J genes are TRBV28 and TRBJ2-3, with 13 bases aligning to TRBD2. Germline-derived CDR1 and CDR2 are MDHEN and SYDVKM. Germline trimming cut 5 bases from V and 0 bases from J; bases unmatched to any gene: 2. The CDR3 extends over 16 amino acids. The DNA for the CDR3 is TGTGCCAGCAGTGGGACTAGCGGGGTTAGCACAGATACGCAGTATTTT. This sequence encodes CASSGTSGVSTDTQYF.

J is TRBJ1-1 and V is TRBV18, with no clear D. The ends were cut back, 5 bases at V and 3 bases at J, with 13 bases in the middle. There are 14 residues in the CDR3. The germline gives CDR1 KGHSH, CDR2 LQKENI. DNA of the CDR3: TGTGCCAGCTCAATCAAGCACCAGGACACTGAAGCTTTCTTT. It specifies CASSIKHQDTEAFF.

The gene calls are TRBV18 and TRBJ2-4; 12 bases line up with TRBD1. With 4 bases clipped from V and 0 bases from J, the junction kept 10 bases outside the gene matches. This CDR3 is built from 19 residues. Per germline, CDR1 KGHSH and CDR2 LQKENI. CDR3 amino acids: CASSRPGTGGLLAKNIQYF. The CDR3 DNA is TGTGCCAGCTCACGCCCCGGGACAGGGGGCTTACTAGCCAAAAACATTCAGTACTTC.

A single count supports this clone. The J gene is TRBJ2-7, the V gene TRBV7-8; D is unclear. Germline V gives CDR1 SGHVS, CDR2 FQNEAQ. Between the trimmed V and J ends, which lost 0 bases and 2 bases, there was a span of 8 bases. This CDR3 has 14 residues. The CDR3 spells CASSLAIQAYEQYF. The CDR3 bases are TGTGCCAGCAGCTTAGCAATCCAAGCCTACGAGCAGTACTTC.

The chain recombines TRBV11-2 with TRBJ2-7; TRBD1 matches at 11 bases. This CDR3 has 14 residues. Germline V gene data show CDR1 as SGHAT and CDR2 as FQNNGV. V shed 5 bases and J 5 bases; nucleotides not matched to a gene: 5. For the CDR3, the DNA is TGTGCCAGCAGCCAGGACAGGGGGCTCAACGAGCAGTACTTC. This encodes CASSQDRGLNEQYF.

The J gene is TRBJ2-7, the V gene TRBV6-5; D remains unclear. CDR3 length equals 14 residues. Germline V CDR1 and CDR2: MNHEY, SVGAGI. The V gene lost 5 bases and the J gene lost 5 bases, with 16 bases spanning the gap. CDR3 loop: CASSKRTKFNEQYF. CDR3 bases: TGTGCCAGCAGTAAACGGACGAAGTTCAACGAGCAGTACTTC.

The gene calls are TRBV29-1 and TRBJ2-1; D may be TRBD1 or TRBD2 (5 bases each). CDR1 SQVTM and CDR2 ANQGSEA come from the germline V gene. Between the trimmed V and J ends, which lost 1 base and 0 bases, there was a span of 16 bases. This CDR3 spans 17 amino acids. The CDR3 protein is CSVEGPRGGSSYNEQFF. The DNA of the CDR3 is TGCAGCGTTGAAGGCCCCCGGGGCGGCAGCTCCTACAATGAGCAGTTCTTC.

The chain couples TRBV5-1 to TRBJ1-1; a weak D match, TRBD1 (6 bases). Germline CDR1 is SGHRS and CDR2 is YFSETQ. The ends were cut back, 0 bases at V and 6 bases at J, with 9 bases in the middle. This CDR3 is built from 13 residues. The CDR3 DNA is TGCGCCAGCAGCTTGGCGGCAGGGGCTGAAGCTTTCTTT. It encodes CASSLAAGAEAFF.

The chain couples TRBV29-1 to TRBJ2-5, with TRBD1 identical over 9 bases. The junction had 11 bases not matched to a gene; V was cut back by 3 bases and J by 6 bases. Per germline, CDR1 SQVTM and CDR2 ANQGSEA. CDR3 size: 15 residues. CDR3 nucleotides: TGCAGCGTTGAGCCCCGGACAGGGGAACTGAAGACCCAGTACTTC. Its translation: CSVEPRTGELKTQYF.

The sample holds one count of this clone. The chain is built from TRBV19 and TRBJ1-1; no reliable D call. Trimming took 7 bases from V and 5 from J, leaving 8 bases between them. Germline V CDR1 and CDR2: LNHDA, SQIVND (reference sequence). The CDR3 totals 11 residues. In nucleotides, the CDR3 is TGTGCCAGTAAGGAGGGTACTGAAGCTTTCTTT. It codes for CASKEGTEAFF.

The V and J genes are TRBV28 and TRBJ1-5; tentative D call: TRBD1 (6 bases). The V gene's germline CDR1 is MDHEN and CDR2 SYDVKM. The CDR3 runs 15 residues. The V end lost 3 bases, the J end lost 6 bases, and 15 bases lay between the germline ends. CDR3 nucleotide sequence: TGTGCCAGCAGTTTGATTCCACAGGGTTTTCAGCCCCAGCATTTT. As protein: CASSLIPQGFQPQHF.

In DNA form, the CDR3 reads TGCAGTGCTAATCCCATACCGGAGCAGTACTTC. It is translated as CSANPIPEQYF. V gene TRBV20-1 combines with J gene TRBJ2-7; D is unclear. V was pared by 4 bases and J by 7 bases, with 11 bases between. The CDR3 is 11 residues long. Germline-derived CDR1 and CDR2 are DFQATT and SNEGSKA (reference sequence).

The rearrangement joins TRBV21-1 to TRBJ1-5. TRBV21-1 is annotated as a pseudogene. CDR3 length equals 19 residues. The DNA of the CDR3 is TGTGCCAGCAGCAAAGTTAAATTTTGTAGGGGAGTGTGCAATCAGCCCCAGCATTTT. Its protein product is CASSKVKFCRGVCNQPQHF.

In nucleotides, the CDR3 is TGTGCCAGCAGTTTGGGCCTAGGGGTGGGGCAAGAGACCCAGTACTTC. Its translation is CASSLGLGVGQETQYF. The chain links TRBV6-5 to TRBJ2-5; D may be TRBD1 (5 bases). This CDR3 is 16 amino acids long. Germline V gene lookup returns CDR1 MNHEY and CDR2 SVGAGI. V was clipped by 4 bases and J by 2 bases, with 17 bases between them.

The rearrangement uses TRBV28 and TRBJ2-7, with a possible D match to TRBD2 (6 bases). CDR1 MDHEN and CDR2 SYDVKM come from the germline V gene. This CDR3 is built from 14 residues. Deletions cut 3 bases from V and 5 bases from J, with 14 bases between. In DNA form, the CDR3 reads TGTGCCAGCAGTTTTGGCGGGGCGACTGACGAGCAGTACTTC. This sequence encodes CASSFGGATDEQYF.